This entry lists 23 T cell receptor beta chains sequenced from one sample in a study of shared clonotypes between healthy human individuals. Clones were read by immunoSEQ multiplex PCR, and TCRdb kept only the in-frame ones, dropping some. The sample consists of 800,000 to 1,200,000 clones, about 84% of them appearing once. Sequencing was performed on memory CD4+ T cells from PBMCs. Subset noted: CD45RA-negative fraction. These receptors were taken from a young man in good health. Some clones in this sample may be carry-over from other donors' samples.

CDR3 residues: CASSKVRLPNTGELFF. CDR3 bases: TGTGCCAGCAGCAAAGTAAGACTACCGAACACCGGGGAGCTGTTTTTT. The rearrangement joins TRBV21-1 to TRBJ2-2; the table calls TRBD2, which could not be checked here. TRBV21-1 is an annotated pseudogene. The CDR3 contains 16 residues.

Ten or more counts support this clone. V gene TRBV28 combines with J gene TRBJ2-3; TRBD2 agrees at 8 bases. CDR3 length equals 17 residues. V lost 5 bases to trimming and J lost 1 base; unmatched junction nucleotides: 11. In germline, CDR1 is MDHEN, CDR2 SYDVKM. Here the CDR3 reads CASSAPGTRAGTDTQYF. The CDR3 bases are TGTGCCAGCAGTGCCCCCGGGACTAGGGCGGGCACAGATACGCAGTATTTT.

The rearrangement links TRBV7-9 to TRBJ1-3; 7 bases agree with TRBD1. V lost 2 bases to trimming and J lost 11 bases; unmatched junction nucleotides: 9. The CDR3 covers 14 residues. In germline, CDR1 is SEHNR, CDR2 FQNEAQ (reference sequence). The DNA for the CDR3 is TGTGCCAGCAGCTTAACGGAGTACCAGGGGGCCATATATTTT. This encodes CASSLTEYQGAIYF.

The genes are TRBV7-3 and TRBJ2-2; D may match TRBD1 or TRBD2 (5 bases each). Trimming removed 2 bases from V and 5 bases from J, with 18 bases in between. Germline CDR1 SGHTA, CDR2 FQGTGA. The CDR3 runs to 17 residues. In nucleotides, the CDR3 is TGTGCCAGCAGCTTAGCGTCGTATGGGACCCCGACCGGGGAGCTGTTTTTT. Protein sequence: CASSLASYGTPTGELFF.

The chain is built from TRBV19 and TRBJ1-1; tentative D call: TRBD1 (6 bases). There are 14 residues in the CDR3. Per the germline V gene, CDR1 is LNHDA and CDR2 is SQIVND (reference sequence). V was clipped by 11 bases and J by 1 base, with 17 bases between them. The CDR3 sequence: CAWGGGPSNTEAFF. Written as DNA, the CDR3 is TGTGCCTGGGGTGGGGGCCCATCGAACACTGAAGCTTTCTTT.

The genes are TRBV7-2 and TRBJ2-3; perhaps D is TRBD1 or TRBD2 (5 bases each). The CDR3 totals 15 residues. The germline CDR1 and CDR2 sequences are SGHTA and FQGNSA. The germline V and J ends were trimmed by 2 bases and 1 base, with 10 bases remaining between them. The CDR3 nucleotides are TGTGCCAGCAGCTTAAGGTTGGGGGGCACAGATACGCAGTATTTT. It is translated as CASSLRLGGTDTQYF. Drawing the rest from reference TRBV7-2 and TRBJ2-3, the complete variable domain is GAGVSQSPSNKVTEKGKDVELRCDPISGHTALYWYRQSLGQGLEFLIYFQGNSAPDKSGLPSDRFSAERTGGSVSTLTIQRTQQEDSAVYLCASSLRLGGTDTQYFGPGTRLTVL.

The chain combines TRBV5-4 with TRBJ2-3; D is unresolved. The V and J ends lost 4 bases and 0 bases respectively, with 15 bases between them. The length of the CDR3 is 16 residues. Germline V gene data show CDR1 as SGHNT and CDR2 as YYREEE (reference sequence). CDR3 residues: CASSPGGRLSTDTQYF. CDR3 in DNA: TGTGCCAGCAGCCCGGGCGGCCGTTTGAGCACAGATACGCAGTATTTT.

CDR3 amino acids: CAIPPREQYF. CDR3 in DNA: TGCGCCATTCCCCCCCGAGAGCAGTACTTC. J is TRBJ2-7 and V is TRBV10-1; no reliable D call. V was pared by 10 bases and J by 7 bases, with 11 bases between. Germline CDR1 is WNHNN and CDR2 is SYGVQD (reference sequence). The CDR3 has 10 amino acids.

As to this clone: Additional DNA sequences in this sample encode the identical CDR3. The chain joins TRBV28 to TRBJ2-3; D remains ambiguous. The germline gives CDR1 MDHEN, CDR2 SYDVKM. The CDR3 runs 13 residues. V lost 7 bases and J lost 1, with 9 bases in between. CDR3: CASTPPGTDTQYF. The CDR3 nucleotides are TGTGCCAGCACCCCCCCGGGCACAGATACGCAGTATTTT.

J is TRBJ1-2 and V is TRBV5-6, with 8 bases aligning to TRBD1. The V gene end was trimmed by 4 bases and the J gene end by 4 bases; junction bases not matched to a gene: 12. CDR1 is SGHDT and CDR2 is YYEEEE in the germline V gene. This CDR3 comprises 16 residues. The CDR3 reads CASSPTGQGAGYGYTF. For the CDR3, the DNA is TGTGCCAGCAGCCCGACGGGGCAGGGGGCTGGCTATGGCTACACCTTC.

The table lists this clone with many counts. The rearrangement joins TRBV28 to TRBJ2-1; 11 bases are a match to TRBD1. Per the germline V gene, CDR1 is MDHEN and CDR2 is SYDVKM. The CDR3 totals 14 residues. Losses at the gene ends were 10 bases for V and 8 bases for J; bases not matched to a gene: 10. The CDR3 protein is CATHPGQGGDEQFF. DNA for the CDR3: TGTGCCACCCATCCGGGACAGGGGGGGGATGAGCAGTTCTTC.

As regards this clone: Other DNA variants within this sample encode the same CDR3. V gene TRBV18 combines with J gene TRBJ1-2, with D possibly TRBD1 on 5 matching bases. Germline V CDR1 and CDR2: KGHSH, LQKENI. This CDR3 contains 14 residues. V was shortened by 3 bases and J by 1 base, with 9 bases between the two germline ends. CDR3 in DNA: TGTGCCAGCTCACCGGGTAGGGGTAACTATGGCTACACCTTC. It specifies CASSPGRGNYGYTF.

V gene TRBV28 combines with J gene TRBJ2-3; D is uncertain. The CDR3 runs 13 residues. CDR1 and CDR2 (germline): MDHEN, SYDVKM. Trimming left V 7 bases short and J 4 bases short, with 12 bases between. Here the CDR3 reads CASTNSGADTQYF. The DNA for the CDR3 is TGTGCCAGCACTAACAGTGGCGCAGATACGCAGTATTTT.

The chain joins TRBV6-1 to TRBJ2-7; TRBD1 might be the D (6 bases). The CDR3 contains 15 residues. CDR1 and CDR2 (germline): MNHNS, SASEGT. The ends were cut back, 5 bases at V and 5 bases at J, with 19 bases in the middle. DNA for the CDR3: TGTGCCAGCAGTTCCCAGACAGGCCCCTTAGACGAGCAGTACTTC. Its translation: CASSSQTGPLDEQYF.

This chain links TRBV5-6 with TRBJ1-4, with D perhaps matching TRBD1 (6 bases). Per the germline V gene, CDR1 is SGHDT and CDR2 is YYEEEE. This CDR3 has 14 amino acids. V lost 4 bases and J 12 bases, leaving 19 bases between the germline ends. The CDR3 coding sequence is TGTGCCAGCAGCCGCCGGGGGGGCAAGGGAGAACTGTTTTTT. This codes for CASSRRGGKGELFF.

The CDR3 DNA sequence: TGTGCCGTCGACAGGGGCTACTCTGGAAACACCATATATTTT. Its protein is CAVDRGYSGNTIYF. The gene calls are TRBV19 and TRBJ1-3; TRBD1 matches at 8 bases. V lost 11 bases, J lost 0 bases, and 6 bases stayed unmatched. The CDR3 sequence is 14 residues long. Germline CDR1 is LNHDA and CDR2 is SQIVND (reference sequence).

This clone was observed a few times. V gene TRBV4-1 combines with J gene TRBJ1-1; tentatively, D is TRBD1 (5 bases). There are 15 residues in the CDR3. Germline V lookup: CDR1 MGHRA, CDR2 YSYEKL. The V gene lost 5 bases and the J gene lost 4 bases, with 17 bases spanning the gap. In DNA form, the CDR3 reads TGCGCCAGCAGCAATAAGGGCGGGACGGGCACTGAAGCTTTCTTT. Translated: CASSNKGGTGTEAFF.

The chain recombines TRBV5-4 with TRBJ2-5, with 8 bases matching TRBD2. This CDR3 region has 14 residues. With V trimmed by 4 bases and J by 6 bases, 8 bases remained unmatched. In germline, CDR1 is SGHNT, CDR2 YYREEE (reference sequence). CDR3 DNA: TGTGCCAGCAGCGTCACAGCGGGAGCCAAGACCCAGTACTTC. Protein sequence: CASSVTAGAKTQYF.

CDR3 sequence reads: CASREERRRREQYF. The CDR3 bases are TGCGCCAGCAGGGAAGAGAGGCGGCGTAGGGAGCAGTACTTC. V and J are TRBV10-1 and TRBJ2-7; no definite D call. This CDR3 spans 14 amino acids. Germline-derived CDR1 and CDR2 are WNHNN and SYGVQD (reference sequence). With 6 bases removed from V and 7 bases from J, the gap between germline ends came to 19 bases.

In DNA, the CDR3 is TGTGCCAGCAGTGAAGCAGACAGGGGGAATGAGCAGTTCTTC. Translating gives CASSEADRGNEQFF. The chain uses TRBV6-1 and TRBJ2-1, with TRBD1 matching 9 bases. Unmatched junction bases numbered 1, after V lost 0 bases and J lost 7 bases. The CDR3 totals 14 residues. Germline CDR1 MNHNS, CDR2 SASEGT.

A word on this clone: Other DNA sequences in this sample translate to the same CDR3. The chain combines TRBV14 with TRBJ1-2; 7 nucleotides align to TRBD1. V lost 1 base to trimming and J lost 4 bases; unmatched junction nucleotides: 0. The germline V gene has CDR1 SGHDN and CDR2 FVKESK. The CDR3 sequence is 13 residues long. The DNA for the CDR3 is TGTGCCAGCAGCCAAGGACAGGGCTATGGCTACACCTTC. The encoded protein is CASSQGQGYGYTF.

The V gene is TRBV5-1, the J gene TRBJ2-7, with TRBD2 matching 9 bases. This CDR3 has 15 residues. Germline CDR1 is SGHRS and CDR2 is YFSETQ. The V and J ends lost 7 bases and 0 bases, in that order; junction bases with no gene match: 8. For the CDR3, the DNA is TGCGCCAGCGCAAGGCAAGCGGGAGGCTCCTACGAGCAGTACTTC. Translated: CASARQAGGSYEQYF.

The gene calls are TRBV4-1 and TRBJ1-2; 9 nucleotides line up with TRBD1. This CDR3 region has 17 residues. J gave up 2 bases and V 4 bases, and 11 bases lay outside the gene matches. Germline V gene sequence: CDR1 MGHRA, CDR2 YSYEKL. The CDR3 DNA reads TGCGCCAGCAGCCGGGGAGGTTTGGGACAGGGAAACTATGGCTACACCTTC. It yields the protein CASSRGGLGQGNYGYTF.